The source of this T cell receptor beta chain is a study of Ad26.COV2.S vaccination and SARS-CoV-2 variants (TCRdb year 2021). Describing the broader study: Vaccine-arm donors were drawn from COV1001, a multicentre, randomized, double-blind, placebo-controlled phase I-IIa trial of Ad26.COV2.S in healthy adults. Dosing of Ad26.COV2.S was intramuscular, at either 5x10^10 or 1x10^11 viral particles, delivered as one shot or as two shots spaced 56 days apart. Sequencing of the TCRbeta repertoire served to evaluate the specificity and breadth of SARS-CoV-2-reactive T cell receptors following Ad26.COV2.S vaccination. A total of roughly 30 samples were included in the TCR-sequenced set, comprising roughly 19 Ad26.COV2.S vaccine recipients, 5 placebo recipients and 8 SARS-CoV-2 convalescent individuals. Participants in the trial were split at random into five groups of five each, receiving low-dose or high-dose Ad26.COV2.S once or twice, or else placebo on both occasions. Investigators remained blinded to trial group allocation during experiments and outcome assessment.

The immunoSEQ Assay was the method used to sequence TCRbeta CDR3 regions. After extraction, genomic DNA underwent amplification by bias-controlled multiplex PCR, followed by high-throughput sequencing. As for the authors' bioinformatics: To quantify the absolute abundance of every unique TCRbeta CDR3 region, sequences were collapsed and filtered. T cell fraction was estimated by normalizing TCRbeta template counts to usable DNA, with usable DNA measured through amplification of reference genes found in all nucleated cells. Repertoire TCRs were annotated as SARS-CoV-2-specific by exact matching of V gene, CDR3 amino acid sequence and J gene to a known reactive TCR set. The reference SARS-CoV-2 TCR set was obtained from MIRA and was filtered for enrichment in COVID-19-positive ImmuneCODE repertoires, whereby public or cross-reactive TCRs were removed. Drawing on the MIRA antigens, annotated TCRs were analysed further at the level of specific ORF or position within ORF. Breadth was defined as the number of annotated unique rearrangements divided by the total number of unique productive rearrangements, and depth was defined as the summed frequency of the annotated unique rearrangements. Two-sided Wilcoxon rank-sum tests were applied when comparing TCR breadth between groups. Drawn from immuneACCESS, this table holds only the in-frame rearrangements with V and J called that TCRdb kept. Clones are partly lost; checked studies trace under half to an unresolved V gene and leave the rest unexplained. The DNA gave D and trimming, while V, J and clone size come from that table. The sample table holds about 330,000 clones, of which roughly 90% were seen once. The ten top clones hold roughly 6% of the sample.

Per the germline V gene, SGHTS is the CDR1 and YDEGEE is the CDR2. The CDR3 has 11 amino acids, counting the end cysteine and phenylalanine. CDR3 DNA is the only sequence kept; it has 33 bases, read in frame from the first base. The V end loses 2 bases and the J end loses 15 bases, and a stretch of 12 bases separates them. Comments on this clone: Its antigen has not been determined. No clone much larger than this one lies a single base away; base qualities are absent.

The sample's treatment or condition label, in plain terms: about 20 received Ad26.COV2.S at low or high dose, single or two shots; roughly five received placebo; per-sample allocation not given. For vaccine and placebo recipients, the sequenced repertoires came from samples collected on day 63 after the first injection. Cohort 1b enrolled about two dozen adults aged 18-55 years at a single site in Boston, USA, between 29 July and 7 August 2020. Ad26.COV2.S was a replication-incompetent adenovirus type 26 vector expressing a prefusion-stabilized SARS-CoV-2 spike protein from the original Wuhan strain. What the research found in general, with its limitations: Vaccine and placebo recipients had comparable non-spike TCR breadth, which fits with the vaccine containing only spike. Compared with placebo recipients, Ad26.COV2.S recipients showed higher spike-specific TCR breadth (P = 0.0014). According to the authors, total T cell responses may have been underestimated by the TCR breadth and depth analyses. Comparing responses between vaccine doses or regimens was not something the study was powered to do. Substantial breadth of spike-specific CD8+ and CD4+ T cell responses was reported after vaccination.

This sequence was found in a person aged 18-65 years who received the Ad26.COV2.S COVID-19 vaccine or a placebo. The source was peripheral blood, collected in a trial of Ad26.COV2.S vaccine versus placebo. The receptor chain draws on TRBV5-8 and TRBJ2-1; the D element might be TRBD1 or TRBD2, as each aligns at 5 bases. The nucleotide sequence is given as TGTGCCAGCAGCTTATCCGGGGCCCCGTTCTTC. Its protein product is CASSLSGAPFF.